Below are 5 T cell receptor beta chains sequenced from a single sample in a study of Tregs in tolerant kidney transplant recipients. Data came from immunoSEQ multiplex PCR; TCRdb stores just in-frame clones and leaves some out. The table has 95,000 to 120,000 clones, about 90% seen once. This material consisted of CD4+ T cells from blood, taken before the transplant. Receptor source: a human donor who received a combined kidney and bone marrow transplant.

This chain uses TRBV4-3 with TRBJ2-7, with D unresolved. The length of the CDR3 is 14 residues. Germline loops: CDR1 LGHNA, CDR2 YSLEER. Trimming stripped 1 base from V and 3 bases from J, with 10 bases between. The CDR3 nucleotides read TGCGCCAGCAGCCAAGTTGGCAAAAACTACGAGCAGTACTTC. It specifies CASSQVGKNYEQYF.

The chain employs TRBV28 and TRBJ1-1; a weak D match, TRBD1 (5 bases). From germline, CDR1 is MDHEN and CDR2 SYDVKM. This CDR3 is built from 15 residues. Between the trimmed V and J ends, which lost 6 bases and 0 bases, there was a span of 14 bases. The CDR3 DNA reads as TGTGCCAGCAGCTCTTTTGGGGCAATGAACACTGAAGCTTTCTTT. Encoded protein: CASSSFGAMNTEAFF. The full variable domain, in which reference TRBV28 and TRBJ1-1 provide the parts outside the CDR3, is DVKVTQSSRYLVKRTGEKVFLECVQDMDHENMFWYRQDPGLGLRLIYFSYDVKMKEKGDIPEGYSVSREKKERFSLILESASTNQTSMYLCASSSFGAMNTEAFFGQGTRLTVV.

The chain is built from TRBV30 and TRBJ2-1, with 14 bases that match TRBD2. The CDR3 spans 17 residues. Trimming at V came to 3 bases and at J to 1 base, leaving 5 bases not matched to a gene. Germline V CDR1 and CDR2: GTSNPN, SVGIG (reference sequence). The CDR3 nucleotides read TGTGCCTGGAGCGGGACTAGCGGGAGCGCGTCCTACAATGAGCAGTTCTTC. This translates into CAWSGTSGSASYNEQFF.

The rearrangement uses TRBV4-1 and TRBJ1-1; 9 bases are a match to TRBD1. CDR1 is MGHRA and CDR2 is YSYEKL in the germline V gene. The CDR3 covers 14 residues. Unmatched junction bases numbered 6, after V lost 4 bases and J lost 6 bases. The CDR3 coding sequence is TGCGCCAGCAGCCGACCGGGGACAGGGCCTGAAGCTTTCTTT. It is translated as CASSRPGTGPEAFF.

The sample holds one count of this clone. The V call is TRBV5-1, the J call TRBJ1-2; 7 positions agree with TRBD1. The CDR3 is 13 amino acids. The V gene end was trimmed by 0 bases and the J gene end by 6 bases; junction bases not matched to a gene: 2. Germline V gene sequence: CDR1 SGHRS, CDR2 YFSETQ. CDR3 residues: CASSLGGTDGYTF. The CDR3 nucleotides are TGCGCCAGCAGCTTGGGGGGGACAGATGGCTACACCTTC.